Below are 18 T cell receptor beta chains sequenced from a single sample in a study of T cell responses to AZD1222 COVID-19 vaccine. Produced via immunoSEQ multiplex PCR; TCRdb's table is partial and in-frame only. The table lists over 90,000 clones, approximately 90% of them singletons. Source: peripheral blood, taken 28 days after the second AZD1222 dose. All receptors derive from an adult who received the AZD1222 COVID-19 vaccine.

The gene calls are TRBV11-2 and TRBJ2-1; D might be TRBD1 (5 bases). The germline V gene encodes CDR1 SGHAT and CDR2 FQNNGV. V was cut by 0 bases and J by 1 base, with 7 bases left in between. CDR3 length equals 15 residues. CDR3 in DNA: TGTGCCAGCAGCTTAGAAGGGGCGTCCTACAATGAGCAGTTCTTC. Translating it yields CASSLEGASYNEQFF. Drawing the rest from reference TRBV11-2 and TRBJ2-1, the complete variable domain is EAGVAQSPRYKIIEKRQSVAFWCNPISGHATLYWYQQILGQGPKLLIQFQNNGVVDDSQLPKDRFSAERLKGVDSTLKIQPAKLEDSAVYLCASSLEGASYNEQFFGPGTRLTVL.

The chain has TRBV6-5 and TRBJ1-1, with no clear D. The CDR3 has 13 residues. Trimming left V 7 bases short and J 0 bases short, with 9 bases between. From germline, CDR1 is MNHEY and CDR2 SVGAGI. CDR3 sequence: CASKDLVNTEAFF. The CDR3 DNA sequence: TGTGCCAGCAAGGACCTCGTGAACACTGAAGCTTTCTTT.

This clone has only a few counts. V usage is TRBV7-9 and J usage is TRBJ1-1, with 7 nucleotides matching TRBD1. With 11 bases clipped from V and 6 bases from J, the junction kept 12 bases outside the gene matches. Germline CDR1 SEHNR, CDR2 FQNEAQ (reference sequence). This CDR3 has 13 residues. The CDR3 loop is CAAGQPPPAEAFF. For the CDR3, the DNA is TGTGCCGCGGGACAGCCCCCGCCCGCTGAAGCTTTCTTT.

V usage is TRBV28 and J usage is TRBJ2-7; D is undetermined. The CDR3 is made up of 11 amino acids. CDR1 is MDHEN, CDR2 SYDVKM, per germline. V was shortened by 5 bases and J by 0 bases, with 2 bases between the two germline ends. For the CDR3, the DNA is TGTGCCAGCAGTGTCTCCTACGAGCAGTACTTC. It codes for CASSVSYEQYF.

The J gene is TRBJ1-2, the V gene TRBV3-1 (or the pseudogene TRBV3-2), with 8 bases lining up with TRBD1. CDR1 and CDR2 (germline): LGHDT, YNNKEL (reference sequence). The junction had 4 bases not matched to a gene; V was cut back by 3 bases and J by 4 bases. The CDR3 has 14 amino acids. CDR3 nucleotide sequence: TGTGCCAGCAGCCAGGGGCAGGGGGCCTATGGCTACACCTTC. This gives the protein CASSQGQGAYGYTF.

The V call is TRBV30, the J call TRBJ1-6; 9 positions match TRBD1. Germline lookup yields CDR1 GTSNPN and CDR2 SVGIG (reference sequence). The CDR3 has 13 residues. Trimming at V came to 3 bases and at J to 7 bases, leaving 1 base not matched to a gene. CDR3 region: CAWRQGANSPLHF. The CDR3, as DNA: TGTGCCTGGAGACAGGGGGCGAATTCACCCCTCCACTTT.

The genes are TRBV18 and TRBJ1-1, with D perhaps TRBD1 (6 bases). CDR1 is KGHSH and CDR2 is LQKENI in the germline V gene. The ends were cut back, 6 bases at V and 11 bases at J, with 22 bases in the middle. The length of the CDR3 is 14 residues. The CDR3 here is CASSPSGQPFLAFF. The CDR3 region has the DNA TGTGCCAGCTCCCCGTCGGGACAACCTTTCCTGGCTTTCTTT.

The chain carries TRBV5-6 and TRBJ1-2; D is perhaps TRBD1 (6 bases). This CDR3 is built from 15 residues. V dropped 2 bases and J dropped 2 bases, with 13 bases sitting between them. The germline CDR1 and CDR2 sequences are SGHDT and YYEEEE. CDR3 nucleotides: TGTGCCAGCAGCTTTTGGGGGGCCACGAACTATGGCTACACCTTC. This translates into CASSFWGATNYGYTF.

The CDR3, as DNA: TGTGCCTGGAGGACGTGGAGGAGTGAAGCTTTCTTT. This translates into CAWRTWRSEAFF. This chain connects TRBV30 to TRBJ1-1, with unresolved D. Germline V gene lookup returns CDR1 GTSNPN and CDR2 SVGIG (reference sequence). Trimming removed 3 bases at V and 7 bases at J, with 12 bases between. The CDR3 sequence is 12 residues long.

The V gene is TRBV6-5, the J gene TRBJ2-1; either TRBD1 or TRBD2 may supply D (5 bases each). CDR3 length: 12 amino acids. Trimming pared 6 bases from V and 11 bases from J, leaving 14 bases between. Per germline, CDR1 MNHEY and CDR2 SVGAGI. The DNA of the CDR3 is TGTGCCAGCAGCCTACCCCCGGGACAGCAGTTCTTC. Its translation: CASSLPPGQQFF.

The J gene is TRBJ1-1, the V gene TRBV18; D might be TRBD1 (5 bases). Trimming shortened V by 3 bases and J by 1 base, and 12 bases separated the two germline ends. The CDR3 runs 15 residues. CDR1 is KGHSH, CDR2 LQKENI, per germline. CDR3 protein: CASSPAGRQNTEAFF. The CDR3 DNA is TGTGCCAGCTCACCTGCAGGGCGCCAGAACACTGAAGCTTTCTTT.

The chain carries TRBV4-3 and TRBJ2-3; D might be TRBD1 or TRBD2, each matching 6 bases. The V end was cut by 0 bases, the J end by 6 bases, with 19 bases between. The CDR3 runs 17 residues. The germline V gene has CDR1 LGHNA and CDR2 YSLEER. The DNA for the CDR3 is TGCGCCAGCAGCCAAGACGTAGGGGGGCTACGGGTGGATACGCAGTATTTT. It is translated as CASSQDVGGLRVDTQYF.

The chain couples TRBV7-2 to TRBJ1-5, with D uncertain. This CDR3 comprises 16 residues. Trimming took 1 base from V and 0 from J, leaving 10 bases between them. The germline gives CDR1 SGHTA, CDR2 FQGNSA. This chain's CDR3 is CASSLDPVYSNQPQHF. CDR3 bases: TGTGCCAGCAGCTTAGATCCGGTGTATAGCAATCAGCCCCAGCATTTT.

The chain links TRBV3-1 (or the pseudogene TRBV3-2) to TRBJ1-4, with D hard to call. The V end was cut by 0 bases, the J end by 10 bases, with 9 bases between. The germline CDR1 and CDR2 sequences are LGHDT and YNNKEL (reference sequence). The CDR3 has 13 amino acids. CDR3 loop: CASSQDAARKLFF. CDR3 DNA: TGTGCCAGCAGCCAAGATGCAGCCAGAAAACTGTTTTTT.

In its sample, this clone was seen once. The J gene is TRBJ2-3, the V gene TRBV9; TRBD2 agrees at 8 bases. This CDR3 contains 15 residues. The germline gives CDR1 SGDLS, CDR2 YYNGEE. V lost 6 bases to trimming and J lost 2 bases; unmatched junction nucleotides: 8. The chain's CDR3 is CASTPGGAYTDTQYF. CDR3 in DNA: TGTGCCAGCACCCCGGGGGGGGCCTACACAGATACGCAGTATTTT. Full variable domain (remainder filled in from reference TRBV9 and TRBJ2-3): DSGVTQTPKHLITATGQRVTLRCSPRSGDLSVYWYQQSLDQGLQFLIQYYNGEERAKGNILERFSAQQFPDLHSELNLSSLELGDSALYFCASTPGGAYTDTQYFGPGTRLTVL.

The chain recombines TRBV18 with TRBJ1-2, with D perhaps matching TRBD1 (5 bases). The ends were cut back, 3 bases at V and 8 bases at J, with 16 bases in the middle. Germline V CDR1 and CDR2: KGHSH, LQKENI. This CDR3 is 14 amino acids long. CDR3 residues: CASSPGHAQGGYTF. The DNA for the CDR3 is TGTGCCAGCTCACCCGGACACGCTCAAGGGGGCTACACCTTC.

This clone was recorded only once. The chain employs TRBV4-2 and TRBJ2-5; 12 bases match TRBD1. The germline gives CDR1 LGHNA, CDR2 YNFKEQ. The CDR3 loop spans 17 amino acids. The J segment lost 4 bases and the V segment lost 4 bases, leaving 10 bases of the junction unmatched. The CDR3 region has the DNA TGTGCCAGCAGCCGCAAGTCGGGACAGGGGGCAGGAGAGACCCAGTACTTC. It is translated as CASSRKSGQGAGETQYF.

J is TRBJ2-7 and V is TRBV11-3; the match to TRBD1 covers 9 bases. Germline assignment: CDR1 SGHNT and CDR2 YENEEA. Trimming at V came to 4 bases and at J to 6 bases, leaving 7 bases not matched to a gene. This CDR3 has 14 residues. CDR3 protein: CASSSLGQGAEQYF. The CDR3 region has the DNA TGTGCCAGCAGCTCCCTGGGACAGGGAGCCGAGCAGTACTTC.